This T cell receptor (beta chain) was recorded in a study of vaccination and CD4 T cells after COVID-19 (dated by TCRdb to the early 2020s). General notes on the study: The convalescent cohort comprised six males and four females, including two Hispanic individuals, seven Caucasians, two Asians and one multiracial person. Participants received two doses of either the Pfizer-BioNTech BNT162b2 vaccine (n=8) or the Moderna mRNA-1273 vaccine (n=2). Post-COVID blood samples were collected from convalescent patients a median of around 100 days after diagnosis, with a range of about 35 to 180 days. Post-vaccine blood samples were obtained a median of approximately 70 days after the second vaccine dose, with a range of roughly 12 to 250 days. The cultures were stimulated with overlapping spike peptide pools from SARS-CoV-2 and from the common cold coronaviruses HCoV-NL63, HCoV-OC43 and HCoV-229E. In control cultures, a CEFX viral epitope pool was used as positive control, an HIV-1 Nef peptide pool was used as negative control, or no peptide was added. The spike-specific CD4+ TCR repertoire was compared before and after mRNA vaccination in approximately 9 COVID-19 convalescent patients and a handful of infection-naive healthy vaccine recipients.

Reading the label with the study, this specimen's treatment or condition is: roughly 10-day PBMC culture with coronavirus spike peptide pools or control peptides (ViraFEST assay). To expand antigen-specific T cells with peptide pools and then pick out the expanded clonotypes through TCR sequencing, the study relied on the ViraFEST assay. Negative nucleocapsid antibody tests taken both before and after vaccination confirmed that the healthy vaccine recipients had no prior SARS-CoV-2 infection. Some 2 million PBMCs per well were cultured in IMDM with approximately 4.9% human AB serum and around 10 IU/ml IL-2, plus 10 ug/ml peptide pools. On days 3 and 7, half of the culture medium was replaced with fresh IL-2-containing medium. After 9 to 10 days of culture, CD4+ T cells were isolated by negative selection using the EasySep CD4+ T cell isolation kit. Ficoll-Paque Plus gradient centrifugation was used to isolate PBMCs from whole blood, and the isolated PBMCs were then either used fresh or cryopreserved at -140C. Each culture condition was generally run in triplicate wells.

As for this clonotype: There is no known antigen for this receptor. Per-nucleotide qualities are absent, and no much larger clonotype sits a single base away.

General conclusions and limits of the study: The median number of SARS-CoV-2-reactive clonotypes rose from about 23 after infection to a few dozen after vaccination, but the change was not significant. In convalescent patients, a median around 86% of post-vaccine SARS-CoV-2-reactive clones were detected only after vaccination, and vaccine-specific priming was suggested by this finding. Of the vaccine-specific clones found in convalescent patients, nearly all (304 of 307) were mono-reactive for SARS-CoV-2 spike instead of being cross-reactive with common cold coronaviruses. The number of convalescent patients in the study was relatively small, and the study did not examine early timepoints following natural infection.

Library preparation was by PCR. TCR sequencing of DNA from cultured CD4+ T cells used the Oncomine TCR Beta short-read assay at the Johns Hopkins FTIC core. The QIAamp micro DNA kit was used to extract genomic DNA from the cultured CD4+ T cells. The Oncomine TCR Beta libraries from cultured CD4+ T cells were pooled using unique dual indexes and then sequenced on an Illumina iSeq 100. From the authors' description of their analysis: Non-productive sequences were removed, and CDR3s not starting with C, not ending with F or W, or shorter than 7 amino acids were discarded. Antigen-specific clonotypes were identified using the MANAFEST web application through comparison of peptide-stimulated wells with reference and other culture wells. Positive clones required FDR below 0.05, an odds ratio above 5, and productive frequency above 0.1% in at least two of three replicate wells. Cross-reactive clonotypes were defined as significantly expanded in both SARS-CoV-2 spike wells and at least one common cold coronavirus spike condition. Using R version 3.6.1, CDR3 homology was evaluated through Levenshtein distances (stringdist) along with unrooted phylogenetic trees (ape). TCRdb handled the public reads itself, with Q25 trimming in fastp and clone calling in MiXCR, and kept productive beta chains. All rows with the same CDR3 protein become a single entry with the most common DNA and genes. In this record, the V and J calls reflect TCRdb's handling and not the investigators' own analysis. This sample gives tens of thousands of distinct CDR3 sequences in total; 60% to 80% of them show up just once. Roughly 17% of the sample rests with the top ten.

The origin of this receptor is a human donor who received a COVID-19 vaccine. This specimen was CD4+ T cells from blood, cultured in vitro, taken after SARS-CoV-2 vaccination.

The CDR3 protein: CSARDTRGTGTYEQYF. The nucleotide sequence is TGCAGTGCTAGAGATACGCGGGGGACAGGGACCTACGAGCAGTACTTC. The chain joins TRBV20-1 to TRBJ2-7, with TRBD1 matching 9 junction bases. CDR1 is given as DFQATT and CDR2 as SNEGSKA, both from the germline V gene (reference sequence). The cysteine opens and the phenylalanine closes a CDR3 of 16 amino acids. Of all the DNA, just the CDR3 is kept, 48 bases in frame from base 1. Trimming takes 0 bases off V and 2 bases off J; junction bases not matched to a gene: 8.